Listed below are T cell receptor beta chains from one sample, sequenced in a study of cytomegalovirus exposure and HLA in healthy donors. Here immunoSEQ multiplex PCR was the method, and the copy in TCRdb shows in-frame clones only, minus some. This repertoire shows 250,000 to 350,000 clones, roughly 90% found once; its top ten account for 3.5% to 4.5%. Sequenced: PBMCs. These receptors originate from a man aged 35 to 55 in good health and CMV-seropositive. CDR3s include the opening cysteine and the closing phenylalanine or tryptophan. The order of the fields is clone size, J gene, V gene, D gene, CDR3 DNA, CDR3 protein. The D gene is left open where the match is weak. Rows may omit the clone size; those that give it use once, few, many or a size class.

few | TRBJ2-7 | TRBV6-5 | TRBD2 | TGTGCCAGCAGTCCCGGACTAGCGCCCTACGAGCAGTACTTC | CASSPGLAPYEQYF
NA | TRBJ2-7 | TRBV2 | TRBD1 | TGTGCCAGCAGTGATGCTCCTAGGACAGGGGACCACGAGCAGTACTTC | CASSDAPRTGDHEQYF
NA | TRBJ2-7 | TRBV28 | TRBD2 | TGTGCCAGCACCTTGGGCGGGAGGTATGGGTCCTACGAGCAGTACTTC | CASTLGGRYGSYEQYF
NA | TRBJ1-1 | TRBV13 | TRBD1 | TGTGCCAGCAGCTTAGACAGGGGGCTGAACACTGAAGCTTTCTTT | CASSLDRGLNTEAFF
NA | TRBJ1-1 | TRBV28 | NA | TGTGCCAGCAGTTTGAGACAAGTCAACACTGAAGCTTTCTTT | CASSLRQVNTEAFF
NA | TRBJ1-1 | TRBV29-1 | NA | TGCAGCGTTGAAACAGCCTCCTCGCACACTGAAGCTTTCTTT | CSVETASSHTEAFF
NA | TRBJ2-7 | TRBV27 | TRBD2 | TGTGCCAGCAGTTCGGGACTAGATGGGGGCGAGCAGTACTTC | CASSSGLDGGEQYF
NA | TRBJ2-7 | TRBV7-9 | NA | TGTTCCAGCAGCCCCAAGGGGTCCTACGAGCAGTACTTC | CSSSPKGSYEQYF
NA | TRBJ1-4 | TRBV5-1 | TRBD1 | TGCGCCAGCAGCTCTCAGGGACAGACTAATGAAAAACTGTTTTTT | CASSSQGQTNEKLFF
NA | TRBJ2-1 | TRBV6-1 | TRBD2 | TGTGCCAGCAGTGAAGTTCGGCTAGCGGGAGCCGATGAGCAGTTCTTC | CASSEVRLAGADEQFF
NA | TRBJ2-2 | TRBV6-5 | NA | TGTGCCAGCAGTTACTCGAGCAGGGCCCGGGCCGGGGAGCTGTTTTTT | CASSYSSRARAGELFF
NA | TRBJ1-2 | TRBV7-9 | NA | TGTGCCAGCAGCCTGGCGGGCAGCTTCTATGGCTACACCTTC | CASSLAGSFYGYTF
NA | TRBJ2-3 | TRBV9 | TRBD2 | TGTGCCAGCAGCGCACAACTAGCGGGAAGTGGAGATACGCAGTATTTT | CASSAQLAGSGDTQYF
NA | TRBJ2-3 | TRBV27 | NA | TGTGCCAGCAGTCGACGAGGGGGGGGCCCAGATACGCAGTATTTT | CASSRRGGGPDTQYF
NA | TRBJ2-7 | TRBV18 | NA | TGTGCCAGCTCACCAAGGGGGTTCGAGCAGTACTTC | CASSPRGFEQYF
NA | TRBJ2-7 | TRBV5-4 | TRBD1 | TGTGCCAGCAGCTTGGGGGACAGGGTAGGCTACGAGCAGTACTTC | CASSLGDRVGYEQYF
NA | TRBJ1-1 | TRBV11-2 | TRBD1 | TGTGCCAGCAGAGGACAGGGCACTGAAGCTTTCTTT | CASRGQGTEAFF
once | TRBJ2-2 | TRBV27 | NA | TGTGCCAGCACCAGCGTCCTGCTTGCCGGGGAGCTGTTTTTT | CASTSVLLAGELFF
NA | TRBJ1-1 | TRBV6-6 | TRBD1 | TGTGCCAGCAGTTTTCAGGGGGGCACTGAAGCTTTCTTT | CASSFQGGTEAFF
NA | TRBJ2-7 | TRBV28 | TRBD2 | TGTGCCAGCAGTTTGGGAGGGGTCGAGCAGTACTTC | CASSLGGVEQYF
NA | TRBJ2-1 | TRBV13 | NA | TGTGCCAGCAGCTTCGGGGGAGTCAATGAGCAGTTCTTC | CASSFGGVNEQFF
NA | TRBJ1-1 | TRBV19 | NA | TGTGCCAGTAGTGGGGCCGGGTGGACTGAAGCTTTCTTT | CASSGAGWTEAFF
NA | TRBJ1-2 | TRBV25-1 | NA | TGTGCCAGCAGTGGGGGGGTGAGGGCTGGCTACACCTTC | CASSGGVRAGYTF
NA | TRBJ1-2 | TRBV4-1 | TRBD1 | TGCGCCAGCAGCCAAGATAAACGGGACAGGGGCTATGGCTACACCTTC | CASSQDKRDRGYGYTF
NA | TRBJ2-1 | TRBV9 | TRBD1 | TGTGCCAGCAGCGGACAGGGGGGAAATGAGCAGTTCTTC | CASSGQGGNEQFF
NA | TRBJ1-5 | TRBV4-2 | TRBD1 | TGTGCCAGCAGCCAAGTGAGAGGGGGCCGGGGCAATCAGCCCCAGCATTTT | CASSQVRGGRGNQPQHF
NA | TRBJ2-7 | TRBV7-2 | NA | TGTGCCAGCAGCGGAGTCCGTACCCCCCTCTACGAGCAGTACTTC | CASSGVRTPLYEQYF
few | TRBJ1-1 | TRBV5-1 | NA | TGCGCCAGCAGCTTGGACAGACCGGCGCACACTGAAGCTTTCTTT | CASSLDRPAHTEAFF
few | TRBJ2-7 | TRBV4-1 | NA | TGCGCCAGCAGCCAACGGGACACGGGTTCCTACGAGCAGTACTTC | CASSQRDTGSYEQYF
NA | TRBJ2-5 | TRBV7-9 | TRBD2 | TGTGCCAGCAGCTTGACCGCGGGAGCGGGAGGCGGAGAGACCCAGTACTTC | CASSLTAGAGGGETQYF
NA | TRBJ2-2 | TRBV7-8 | TRBD1 | TGTGCCAGCAGCTCCGACAGGGTCCACACCGGGGAGCTGTTTTTT | CASSSDRVHTGELFF
NA | TRBJ2-7 | TRBV10-1 | NA | TGCGCCAGCAGTGAGTCCGCAGGGGGGCACGAGCAGTACTTC | CASSESAGGHEQYF
NA | TRBJ2-3 | TRBV27 | TRBD1 | TGTGCCAGCAGTTTTTCGACAGGGGCGGGCACAGATACGCAGTATTTT | CASSFSTGAGTDTQYF
NA | TRBJ1-2 | TRBV9 | NA | TGTGCCAGCAGCGTAGATGCGGACATAGCCTATGGCTACACCTTC | CASSVDADIAYGYTF
NA | TRBJ1-1 | TRBV28 | NA | TGTGCCAGCAGTTCGGGACTAGACCCTGAAGCTTTCTTT | CASSSGLDPEAFF
NA | TRBJ2-7 | TRBV6-6 | TRBD1 | TGTGCCAGCAGTTACCGGACAGGACCCTACGAGCAGTACTTC | CASSYRTGPYEQYF
NA | TRBJ2-7 | TRBV2 | NA | TGTGCCAGCAGTGAAGGGACAGCGAGCTCCTACGAGCAGTACTTC | CASSEGTASSYEQYF
NA | TRBJ2-7 | TRBV7-8 | TRBD1 | TGTGCCAGCAGCATCCGGGACAGATTCTACGAGCAGTACTTC | CASSIRDRFYEQYF
NA | TRBJ2-1 | TRBV9 | NA | TGTGCCAGCAGCCCGGACTGGAGCTCCTACAATGAGCAGTTCTTC | CASSPDWSSYNEQFF
few | TRBJ1-5 | TRBV5-6 | NA | TGTGCCAGCAGCTTGGGAGGGCAGGGGTATCAGCCCCAGCATTTT | CASSLGGQGYQPQHF
NA | TRBJ2-3 | TRBV5-4 | TRBD2 | TGTGCCAGCAGCTCCCGGACTAGCGGGACAGATACGCAGTATTTT | CASSSRTSGTDTQYF
NA | TRBJ2-5 | TRBV28 | NA | TGTGCCAGCAGTTTCGACAGGTGGGGTCGGGACCAGTACTTC | CASSFDRWGRDQYF
few | TRBJ1-1 | TRBV5-1 | TRBD1 | TGCGCCAGCAGCCCGCAGGGGGTTAACACTGAAGCTTTCTTT | CASSPQGVNTEAFF
NA | TRBJ1-1 | TRBV6-5 | TRBD1 | TGTGCCAGCAAAGACAGGGAGAACACTGAAGCTTTCTTT | CASKDRENTEAFF
NA | TRBJ1-2 | TRBV7-9 | TRBD1 | TGTGCCAGCAGCTTAGTAGGGACAGCTAACTATGGCTACACCTTC | CASSLVGTANYGYTF
NA | TRBJ2-5 | TRBV27 | NA | TGTGCCAGCAGTTCGCGCCGTGAAGAGACCCAGTACTTC | CASSSRREETQYF
NA | TRBJ2-7 | TRBV18 | TRBD1 | TGTGCCAGCTCACGACAGGGGTACGAGCAGTACTTC | CASSRQGYEQYF
NA | TRBJ2-7 | TRBV28 | TRBD2 | TGTGCCAGCCGGGGACTAGCGGGTCCAAACTACGAGCAGTACTTC | CASRGLAGPNYEQYF
NA | TRBJ2-2 | TRBV2 | NA | TGTGCCAGCAGGTATTCCGGGGAGCTGTTTTTT | CASRYSGELFF
NA | TRBJ2-1 | TRBV7-8 | NA | TGTGCCAGCAGCACCGGACAGTTTAGCTCCTACAATGAGCAGTTCTTC | CASSTGQFSSYNEQFF
NA | TRBJ2-1 | TRBV18 | TRBD2 | TGTGCCAGCTCACCACCCCGGACTAGCGATTACAATGAGCAGTTCTTC | CASSPPRTSDYNEQFF
NA | TRBJ2-3 | TRBV6-5 | NA | TGTGCCAGCAGTCAAACAACAGGGTCTTTAGATACGCAGTATTTT | CASSQTTGSLDTQYF
NA | TRBJ1-1 | TRBV5-1 | NA | TGCGCCAGCAGCAATCCGGTTAGCACTGAAGCTTTCTTT | CASSNPVSTEAFF
once | TRBJ2-7 | TRBV6-6 | NA | TGTGCCAGCGCCTCGGGGTGGTACGAGCAGTACTTC | CASASGWYEQYF
once | TRBJ1-5 | TRBV19 | TRBD1 | TGTGCCAGTACCGAAACGGACAGGGGCTATGCTCAGCCCCAGCATTTT | CASTETDRGYAQPQHF
NA | TRBJ2-7 | TRBV15 | TRBD2 | TGTGCCACCAGCTCCGGCGGGGGAATTAACTACGAGCAGTACTTC | CATSSGGGINYEQYF
NA | TRBJ2-7 | TRBV18 | NA | TGTGCCAGCTCACCACCGCGGGGCACTTTAGACTCCTACGAGCAGTACTTC | CASSPPRGTLDSYEQYF
NA | TRBJ2-5 | TRBV5-1 | TRBD2 | TGCGCCAGCAACGCGGGAGGGGGCGAGACCCAGTACTTC | CASNAGGGETQYF